The TCR beta chain described here comes from a study of blood T cells in healthy people across ages. Turning to this clonotype: Its matching antigen is unknown.

Per the germline V gene, CDR1 is SEHNR and CDR2 is FQNEAQ (reference sequence). The CDR3 has 12 amino acids. For the second PCR, which ran for roughly 6 to 12 cycles, a sample-barcoded 5' primer and a J-beta primer mix were used. A single record per CDR3 protein comes from TCRdb applying MiXCR to the 5' RACE reads. The table has about 1,500,000 distinct CDR3 sequences, approximately 40% seen once; the top ten hold 7.9%. Points from the study as a whole: A roughly linear fall in TCR beta diversity per million T cells was seen with increasing age.

The TCR was taken from a woman aged 18-29 years in good health. The sequencing input was blood. The genes are TRBV7-9 and TRBJ2-1; possibly TRBD1 or TRBD2 for D (5 bases each). The CDR3 protein is CAGQRAGYEQFF. The CDR3 DNA reads TGTGCGGGTCAGAGGGCAGGGTATGAGCAGTTCTTC.